This T cell receptor (beta chain) was retrieved from a study of blood T cell repertoires in COVID-19. Study context: Sites across the United States, Italy and Spain contributed samples from acute and convalescent COVID-19. The analysed material was cDNA or gDNA that came from T cells, B-cell-depleted T cells, or PBMCs.

Original handling: Estimates of nucleated cell counts were drawn from the amplification of reference gene primers. The table came from immunoSEQ multiplex PCR; TCRdb's copy has only in-frame clones and leaves some out. V, J and clone size are those of that table, while D and trimming were read from the DNA. The table records nearly 70,000 clones, around nine tenths of them present only once. Seattle researchers signed up patients amid active infection and tracked them longitudinally. Sequenced material: peripheral blood. The receptor was derived from a man between 35 and 55 years old with COVID-19, enrolled during active disease.

In DNA form, the CDR3 reads TGTGCCAGTAGCAGGACTAGAAACACCGGGGAGCTGTTTTTT. Its protein is CASSRTRNTGELFF. The chain carries TRBV19 and TRBJ2-2, with 7 bases lining up with TRBD2. V was clipped by 6 bases and J by 2 bases; unmatched bases: 3. This CDR3 contains 14 residues. Germline V lookup: CDR1 LNHDA, CDR2 SQIVND (reference sequence).